This T cell receptor (beta chain) was documented in a study of beta chain features in type 1 diabetes. Study-wide results and limits: Among type 1 diabetes patients, VDJ junctions had fewer insertions and more deletions.

Via CD45RO/CCR7/CD25/CD127/CD95/CD27, cells of the CD4+ naive, central memory, regulatory and stem cell-like memory subsets were sorted. Sequenced material consisted of expressed TCRB transcripts (all of the isolated RNA was reverse transcribed). Data came from immunoSEQ multiplex PCR; TCRdb stores just in-frame clones and leaves some out. The table includes some 150,000 clones, 6.9% detected once. Turning to this clone: Its antigen remains unknown.

This receptor was identified in a woman aged 30 to 39 in good health. The sequencing input was central memory CD4+ T cells from blood.

The CDR3 DNA sequence: TGTGCCAGCAGTGCCTCTCCGGGACAGAGAATTGAAAAACTGTTTTTT. Translated: CASSASPGQRIEKLFF. The rearrangement uses TRBV6-1 and TRBJ1-4; 7 positions agree with TRBD1. The CDR3 is made up of 16 amino acids. Germline CDR1 is MNHNS and CDR2 is SASEGT. V lost 4 bases to trimming and J lost 7 bases; unmatched junction nucleotides: 12.